This T cell receptor beta chain was sequenced during a study of a mutant IDH1 vaccine in newly diagnosed glioma. Study summary: Previous treatment comprised radiotherapy, temozolomide, or both, mostly both.

General observations from the study: A vaccine-induced immune response developed in approximately 94% of the patients.

Profiling relied on immunoSEQ multiplex PCR, and the TCRdb table lists in-frame clones only, not all of them. The table includes some 90,000 clones, over 75% detected once. On this clone: Antigen unknown.

The CDR3 is 16 residues long. Trimming took 1 base from V and 5 from J, leaving 16 bases between them. CDR1 and CDR2 from the germline V gene are MGHRA and YSYEKL. Regarding time point: baseline, week 1 (first vaccination visit). Treatment given: pre-vaccination baseline after standard-of-care therapy. Donor tumors were new WHO grade 3 or 4 IDH1-mutant, ATRX-lost astrocytomas. This receptor was obtained from a man aged 35 to 55 with glioma. Some clones in this sample may be carry-over from other donors' samples. Sequencing was performed on PBMCs, taken from a glioma patient treated with radiotherapy, temozolomide or both. V and J are TRBV4-1 and TRBJ2-3; either TRBD1 or TRBD2 may fit D (6 bases each). The CDR3 nucleotides read TGCGCCAGCAGCCAAGTAGGTGGGGGGCGGCTAGATACGCAGTATTTT. This translates into CASSQVGGGRLDTQYF.